Here is one T cell receptor beta chain with its context. Its antigen remains unknown. The source of the sample is a study of T cell responses to AZD1222 COVID-19 vaccine. Germline V lookup: CDR1 SGHVS, CDR2 FQNEAQ. The CDR3 covers 15 residues. V trimming: 1 base; J trimming: 6 bases; junction bases outside the gene matches: 5. Sequencing used immunoSEQ multiplex PCR; TCRdb keeps in-frame clones, though not all of them. Of 95,000 to 150,000 clones in the sample, about 87% were seen once. Study-wide results and caveats: Only five or six AZD1222 recipients tested seropositive at baseline. Unmutated variant regions are reportedly the target of nearly half of TCRs that are spike-specific.

The sample consisted of peripheral blood, taken on day 0 of AZD1222 vaccination. The source of this sequence is an adult in good health. The J gene is TRBJ1-5, the V gene TRBV7-8; 8 bases line up with TRBD1. The CDR3 sequence is CASSLGTGKGQPQHF. CDR3 sequence (DNA): TGTGCCAGCAGCTTAGGGACAGGGAAGGGTCAGCCCCAGCATTTT.